One sample yielded the 25 T cell receptor beta chains listed below, sequenced in a study of shared clonotypes between healthy human individuals. Only CD45RO-negative cells positively selected for CCR7 counted as naive CD8 cells, so terminally differentiated effector memory CD45RA+ cells were excluded. TCRdb's table, derived via immunoSEQ multiplex PCR, lists solely in-frame clones and lacks some. The repertoire holds roughly 2.1 million clones, with approximately 94% as singletons. The specimen sequenced was naive CD8+ T cells from PBMCs. Source of these receptors: a man aged 18 to 30 in good health. Some clones in this sample may be carry-over from other donors' samples.

J is TRBJ1-5 and V is TRBV29-1; tentatively, D is TRBD1 (6 bases). With 2 bases removed from V and 2 bases from J, the gap between germline ends came to 19 bases. CDR3 length: 17 residues. The V gene's germline CDR1 is SQVTM and CDR2 ANQGSEA. CDR3 in DNA: TGCAGCGTTGAATTATGCTCACAGGGTCGCGGCAATCAGCCCCAGCATTTT. Protein sequence: CSVELCSQGRGNQPQHF.

The chain recombines TRBV19 with TRBJ2-3; perhaps TRBD2 as D (6 bases). CDR3 length equals 16 residues. V was trimmed by 6 bases and J by 2 bases, leaving 18 bases between them. Germline lookup yields CDR1 LNHDA and CDR2 SQIVND (reference sequence). The CDR3 spells CASSEDREPNTDTQYF. The CDR3 DNA follows: TGTGCCAGTAGCGAGGACCGGGAGCCTAACACAGATACGCAGTATTTT.

About this clone: The sample contains more than one DNA sequence encoding this CDR3. V is TRBV27 and J is TRBJ2-7, with 10 bases identical to TRBD2. Unmatched junction bases numbered 3, after V lost 3 bases and J lost 4 bases. This CDR3 comprises 14 residues. Germline V lookup: CDR1 MNHEY, CDR2 SMNVEV (reference sequence). The CDR3 coding sequence is TGTGCCAGCAGTTTTTCGGGACTAGCGTACGAGCAGTACTTC. Its translation is CASSFSGLAYEQYF.

This CDR3 is CASSLPSGRYGEQYF. CDR3 sequence (DNA): TGTGCCAGCAGCTTACCTAGCGGGAGATATGGCGAGCAGTACTTC. The chain joins TRBV7-8 to TRBJ2-7; 10 bases fit TRBD2. The CDR3 has 15 residues. V lost 2 bases to trimming and J lost 6 bases; unmatched junction nucleotides: 7. The V gene's germline CDR1 is SGHVS and CDR2 FQNEAQ.

This clone was found a few times. This chain joins TRBV27 and TRBJ1-2; D not certain. V was shortened by 5 bases and J by 8 bases, with 12 bases between the two germline ends. The V gene's germline CDR1 is MNHEY and CDR2 SMNVEV (reference sequence). The CDR3 length is 12 residues. The CDR3 protein is CASSADLVGYTF. CDR3 DNA: TGTGCCAGCAGTGCCGATCTCGTGGGCTACACCTTC.

The chain carries TRBV28 and TRBJ1-2; possible D gene TRBD1, 6 bases. Germline CDR1 reads MDHEN; CDR2 reads SYDVKM. CDR3 size: 17 residues. Trimming cost V 5 bases and J 1 base, with 20 bases left between them. The CDR3 sequence: CASSPTQPGHSNYGYTF. Written as DNA, the CDR3 is TGTGCCAGCAGTCCCACCCAACCGGGACACAGTAACTATGGCTACACCTTC.

This chain links TRBV13 with TRBJ2-1, with D possibly called TRBD1 or TRBD2 (5 bases each). The CDR3 sequence is 14 residues long. With 5 bases removed from V and 6 bases from J, the gap between germline ends came to 14 bases. CDR1 and CDR2 (germline): PRHDT, FYEKMQ (reference sequence). The DNA for the CDR3 is TGTGCCAGCAGCCAAGAGGGGCAGGGCAATGAGCAGTTCTTC. Amino acid sequence: CASSQEGQGNEQFF.

The rearrangement uses TRBV27 and TRBJ1-2; D gene uncertain. This CDR3 spans 14 amino acids. CDR1 and CDR2 from the germline V gene are MNHEY and SMNVEV (reference sequence). Trimming pared 4 bases from V and 7 bases from J, leaving 16 bases between. The CDR3 spells CASSSMGGRLGYTF. DNA of the CDR3: TGTGCCAGCAGTTCAATGGGAGGGCGCCTTGGCTACACCTTC.

This chain joins TRBV4-2 and TRBJ2-7, with 8 bases lining up with TRBD2. This CDR3 has 16 amino acids. CDR1 is LGHNA, CDR2 YNFKEQ, per germline. J lost 4 bases, V lost 0 bases, and 8 bases had no gene match. DNA for the CDR3: TGTGCCAGCAGCCAAGATGGACTAGCTAAATTTTACGAGCAGTACTTC. Protein product: CASSQDGLAKFYEQYF.

As to this clone: Other nucleotide sequences from this sample produce the same CDR3. V and J are TRBV27 and TRBJ2-1; no reliable D call. Germline V gene data show CDR1 as MNHEY and CDR2 as SMNVEV (reference sequence). The CDR3 is 13 amino acids. V dropped 0 bases and J dropped 7 bases, with 7 bases sitting between them. The CDR3 spells CASSLSIRNEQFF. DNA for the CDR3: TGTGCCAGCAGTTTATCGATTCGGAATGAGCAGTTCTTC.

This rearrangement joins TRBV27 to TRBJ2-1, with D maybe TRBD1 (9 bases). Germline lookup yields CDR1 MNHEY and CDR2 SMNVEV (reference sequence). The CDR3 length is 17 residues. V lost 5 bases to trimming and J lost 4 bases, with 21 bases between them. In DNA form, the CDR3 reads TGTGCCAGCAGTCCCGCGGGGGGCGGGACAGGGTACAATGAGCAGTTCTTC. It specifies CASSPAGGGTGYNEQFF.

The CDR3 nucleotides read TGCAGCGTTGGATGGGCTAGCAAGAAGCAGTTCTTC. Its protein product is CSVGWASKKQFF. This chain joins TRBV29-1 and TRBJ2-1; D perhaps matches TRBD2 (5 bases). The CDR3 sequence is 12 residues long. The V gene lost 4 bases and the J gene lost 11 bases, with 15 bases spanning the gap. The V gene's germline CDR1 is SQVTM and CDR2 ANQGSEA.

The chain carries TRBV27 and TRBJ2-5; 9 bases match TRBD1. Germline values: CDR1 MNHEY, CDR2 SMNVEV (reference sequence). Trimming removed 6 bases from V and 4 bases from J; junction bases left unmatched: 3. The CDR3 sequence is 13 residues long. This chain's CDR3 is CASRDRGLETQYF. The CDR3 DNA reads TGTGCCAGCAGGGACAGGGGATTAGAGACCCAGTACTTC.

This rearrangement joins TRBV4-2 to TRBJ1-5; 8 bases fit TRBD1. The CDR3 loop spans 14 amino acids. Germline V lookup: CDR1 LGHNA, CDR2 YNFKEQ. V lost 5 bases and J lost 6; bases outside the gene matches: 6. CDR3 sequence reads: CASSVNRGAQPQHF. Here the CDR3 DNA reads TGTGCCAGCAGCGTTAACAGGGGGGCTCAGCCCCAGCATTTT.

The table lists this clone with a count of one. This sequence joins TRBV27 and TRBJ2-7; D remains ambiguous. The CDR3 runs 16 residues. The V gene lost 5 bases and the J gene lost 2 bases, with 19 bases spanning the gap. Germline CDR1 MNHEY, CDR2 SMNVEV (reference sequence). Written as DNA, the CDR3 is TGTGCCAGCAGTGCGGACCCAGGCCGCCGGCCCTACGAGCAGTACTTC. Protein product: CASSADPGRRPYEQYF.

The chain combines TRBV4-3 with TRBJ2-7; D perhaps matches TRBD2 (5 bases). The length of the CDR3 is 14 residues. CDR1 and CDR2 (germline): LGHNA, YSLEER. V shed 4 bases and J shed 2 bases, with 12 bases lying between them. The CDR3 region has the DNA TGCGCCAGCAGCCCTGGGAGCGGCGCCTACGAGCAGTACTTC. As protein: CASSPGSGAYEQYF.

The V gene is TRBV4-1, the J gene TRBJ2-2, with D uncertain. CDR3 length: 18 amino acids. The germline V and J ends were trimmed by 0 bases and 7 bases, with 21 bases remaining between them. CDR1 and CDR2 from the germline V gene are MGHRA and YSYEKL. In nucleotides, the CDR3 is TGCGCCAGCAGCCAAGAGGGCGGAATCGTAGGAGTGTACGGGGAGCTGTTTTTT. Its translation: CASSQEGGIVGVYGELFF.

V is TRBV7-9 and J is TRBJ2-1, with 11 bases lining up with TRBD1. Germline V gives CDR1 SEHNR, CDR2 FQNEAQ (reference sequence). V was pared by 0 bases and J by 5 bases, with 6 bases of the junction left unmatched. This CDR3 is 17 amino acids long. CDR3 nucleotide sequence: TGTGCCAGCAGCTTAGCCTGGACAGGGGGCGCCCACAATGAGCAGTTCTTC. Its translation: CASSLAWTGGAHNEQFF.

This clone was observed once. The V and J genes are TRBV7-9 and TRBJ1-2; 8 bases fit TRBD1. Unmatched junction bases numbered 21, after V lost 3 bases and J lost 6 bases. Germline loops: CDR1 SEHNR, CDR2 FQNEAQ (reference sequence). The CDR3 runs to 19 residues. This CDR3 is CASSFPNRMVEGQGNGYTF. The CDR3 bases are TGTGCCAGCAGCTTCCCGAACCGGATGGTCGAAGGACAGGGTAATGGCTACACCTTC.

CDR3 sequence (DNA): TGTGCCAGCAGCTTGGGACAGGGCGTCGAGGAGCAGTACTTC. This translates into CASSLGQGVEEQYF. The rearrangement joins TRBV5-4 to TRBJ2-7, with 7 bases fitting TRBD1. The V and J ends lost 0 bases and 7 bases, in that order; junction bases with no gene match: 7. The germline V gene encodes CDR1 SGHNT and CDR2 YYREEE (reference sequence). The CDR3 has 14 amino acids.

In its sample, this clone was seen a few times. The rearrangement uses TRBV7-9 and TRBJ1-4; TRBD1 matches at 7 bases. The CDR3 is 16 residues long. V lost 5 bases and J lost 7; bases outside the gene matches: 13. Per the germline V gene, CDR1 is SEHNR and CDR2 is FQNEAQ (reference sequence). The CDR3: CASSTRQGNTGEKLFF. DNA of the CDR3: TGTGCCAGCAGCACACGACAGGGCAATACTGGTGAAAAACTGTTTTTT.

This chain links TRBV11-2 with TRBJ2-3; 7 nucleotides match TRBD2. After removal of 6 bases from V and 3 bases from J, the junction contained 9 bases not matched to a gene. The germline gives CDR1 SGHAT, CDR2 FQNNGV. The CDR3 runs to 15 residues. This CDR3 reads CASRLLAWGTDTQYF. The CDR3 region has the DNA TGTGCCAGCAGGTTACTAGCGTGGGGAACAGATACGCAGTATTTT.

V is TRBV12-5 and J is TRBJ2-5; 7 nucleotides agree with TRBD1. V was pared by 2 bases and J by 1 base, with 7 bases of the junction left unmatched. There are 16 residues in the CDR3. Germline V CDR1 and CDR2: LGHNT, FRNRAP. The CDR3 spells CASGLQSGGSQETQYF. The DNA of the CDR3 is TGTGCTAGTGGTTTGCAGTCAGGGGGTTCCCAAGAGACCCAGTACTTC.

The V call is TRBV13, the J call TRBJ1-5, with no clear D. CDR1 and CDR2 from the germline V gene are PRHDT and FYEKMQ (reference sequence). This CDR3 is built from 15 residues. Trimming took off 4 bases at V and 4 bases at J, with 14 bases between the two ends. Written as DNA, the CDR3 is TGTGCCAGCAGCTCAAACACAGATCCTAATCAGCCCCAGCATTTT. Translated: CASSSNTDPNQPQHF.

V usage is TRBV9 and J usage is TRBJ2-2, with D possibly being TRBD1 (5 bases). Germline V gene sequence: CDR1 SGDLS, CDR2 YYNGEE. The CDR3 runs to 16 residues. V lost 0 bases, J lost 6 bases, and 15 bases lay in between. Written as DNA, the CDR3 is TGTGCCAGCAGCGTAGGGCGCCAGGGTCTCGCCGGGGAGCTGTTTTTT. Its translation is CASSVGRQGLAGELFF.